The 30 T cell receptor beta chains below were found in one sample sequenced in a study of T-cell reconstitution after alpha-beta-depleted transplantation in children. Unique molecular identifiers were built into the TCRbeta library. MiXCR was run by TCRdb on the PCR reads, yielding one entry per CDR3 protein. The sample contains 450,000 to 600,000 distinct CDR3 sequences, roughly 13% of which appear only once. The sample here was PBMCs, mostly from graft donor cells, taken 360 days after TCRalphabeta/CD19-depleted stem cell transplant. The receptors stem from a male patient between 10 and 17 years old who had a stem cell transplant for acute myeloid leukemia, so the T cells may come from the graft donor.

This chain links TRBV18 with TRBJ2-7, with 12 bases that match TRBD2. Germline-derived CDR1 and CDR2 are KGHSH and LQKENI. The CDR3 runs 15 residues. The trim removed 3 bases at V and 7 bases at J, leaving 7 bases unmatched. The CDR3 DNA reads TGTGCCAGCTCACCTGCTAGCGGGAGGGCCTGGGAGCAGTACTTC. The encoded protein is CASSPASGRAWEQYF.

This chain joins TRBV11-2 and TRBJ2-5; D possibly uses TRBD1 or TRBD2 (6 bases each). Per the germline V gene, CDR1 is SGHAT and CDR2 is FQNNGV. The CDR3 is 13 amino acids. Trimming took off 3 bases at V and 5 bases at J, with 10 bases between the two ends. The CDR3 coding sequence is TGTGCCAGCAGCTTTACGGGGGCTGAGACCCAGTACTTC. It translates to CASSFTGAETQYF.

V gene TRBV7-9 combines with J gene TRBJ2-1; D may be TRBD2 (6 bases). Trimming removed 5 bases at V and 7 bases at J, with 18 bases between. The CDR3 runs 15 residues. Germline loops: CDR1 SEHNR, CDR2 FQNEAQ (reference sequence). CDR3 bases: TGTGCCAGCAGCCTGACTAGGTTAGGTGGTAATGAGCAGTTCTTC. Protein: CASSLTRLGGNEQFF.

This clonotype was seen ten or more times. The chain has TRBV29-1 and TRBJ2-3; TRBD2 matches at 13 bases. The germline gives CDR1 SQVTM, CDR2 ANQGSEA. The V segment lost 5 bases and the J segment 3 bases; nucleotides outside the gene matches: 11. The CDR3 sequence is 17 residues long. Written as DNA, the CDR3 is TGCAGCGTTAGGCGGACTAGCGGGAGTCCGGTAACAGATACGCAGTATTTT. This sequence encodes CSVRRTSGSPVTDTQYF.

This clonotype has a handful of counts. The chain couples TRBV27 to TRBJ2-5, with 10 positions matching TRBD2. This CDR3 has 17 amino acids. The J segment lost 3 bases and the V segment lost 0 bases, leaving 7 bases of the junction unmatched. Germline V gene data show CDR1 as MNHEY and CDR2 as SMNVEV (reference sequence). The CDR3 region has the DNA TGTGCCAGCAGTTTATCTTGGCTAGCGGGAGTGGAAGAGACCCAGTACTTC. This translates into CASSLSWLAGVEETQYF.

This clonotype was seen only a few times. The chain joins TRBV7-3 to TRBJ2-5; a weak D match, TRBD1 (5 bases). Germline CDR1 reads SGHTA; CDR2 reads FQGTGA. Trimming removed 1 base from V and 5 bases from J, with 17 bases in between. CDR3 length: 16 residues. The CDR3 sequence is CASSLSRTTPGETQYF. CDR3 nucleotide sequence: TGTGCCAGCAGCTTAAGCCGGACAACTCCTGGGGAGACCCAGTACTTC.

The rearrangement links TRBV29-1 to TRBJ1-2; D is ambiguous. Germline lookup yields CDR1 SQVTM and CDR2 ANQGSEA. V was cut by 4 bases and J by 5 bases, with 8 bases left in between. CDR3 size: 11 residues. CDR3 coding DNA: TGCAGCGTTGTTTGGGTATATGGCTACACCTTC. It specifies CSVVWVYGYTF.

The chain employs TRBV11-1 and TRBJ2-1; 11 bases are a match to TRBD2. V gave up 0 bases and J gave up 0 bases; unmatched junction bases: 10. The CDR3 extends over 20 amino acids. Germline loops: CDR1 SGHAT, CDR2 FQDESV (reference sequence). This CDR3 is CASSLAGPGLAATSYNEQFF. CDR3 coding DNA: TGTGCCAGCAGCTTAGCGGGACCGGGACTAGCGGCAACCTCCTACAATGAGCAGTTCTTC.

The chain carries TRBV18 and TRBJ1-1; D is ambiguous. Trimming left V 0 bases short and J 2 bases short, with 13 bases between. This CDR3 region has 16 residues. Germline CDR1 KGHSH, CDR2 LQKENI. For the CDR3, the DNA is TGTGCCAGCTCACCACCGGGCGGGCTGGGCAACACTGAAGCTTTCTTT. This encodes CASSPPGGLGNTEAFF.

The rearrangement uses TRBV28 and TRBJ2-5, with D possibly being TRBD1 (6 bases). The germline CDR1 and CDR2 sequences are MDHEN and SYDVKM. V shed 6 bases and J shed 5 bases, with 19 bases lying between them. This CDR3 has 15 residues. The CDR3 DNA is TGTGCCAGCAGGAACACAGGGTTTCAGCGGGAGACCCAGTACTTC. It codes for CASRNTGFQRETQYF.

This clonotype was picked up a small number of times. This rearrangement joins TRBV7-2 to TRBJ2-2; a possible D gene is TRBD1 (5 bases). The CDR3 covers 14 residues. Germline CDR1 and CDR2: SGHTA and FQGNSA. The V and J ends lost 1 base and 6 bases respectively, with 9 bases between them. CDR3 amino acids: CASSLVGVPGELFF. CDR3 bases: TGTGCCAGCAGCTTAGTAGGGGTCCCCGGGGAGCTGTTTTTT.

This clonotype was counted ten times or more. The chain combines TRBV29-1 with TRBJ2-7; 7 nucleotides line up with TRBD1. Germline trimming cut 2 bases from V and 3 bases from J; bases unmatched to any gene: 1. Germline V gene data show CDR1 as SQVTM and CDR2 as ANQGSEA. The CDR3 totals 12 residues. CDR3 region: CSVEQGVYEQYF. CDR3 coding DNA: TGCAGCGTTGAACAGGGGGTCTACGAGCAGTACTTC.

This chain uses TRBV5-1 with TRBJ2-3; 10 bases are shared with TRBD2. The V segment lost 4 bases and the J segment 2 bases; nucleotides outside the gene matches: 4. This CDR3 has 15 amino acids. The germline gives CDR1 SGHRS, CDR2 YFSETQ. This chain's CDR3 is CASSPGLAITDTQYF. In DNA, the CDR3 is TGCGCCAGCAGCCCGGGACTAGCGATCACAGATACGCAGTATTTT.

This clonotype was recorded many times. J is TRBJ2-2 and V is TRBV12-3 or TRBV12-4, with 11 positions matching TRBD2. Trimming took 5 bases from V and 10 from J; bases not matched to a gene: 9. The CDR3 length is 15 residues. The CDR3 DNA reads TGTGCCAGCAGTCTCCGTAGCGGGAGGGCCGTGGAGCTGTTTTTT. Amino acids: CASSLRSGRAVELFF.

As to this clonotype: This clone may be a read error of a much larger clone one base away. This chain connects TRBV6-2 or TRBV6-3 to TRBJ2-7, with TRBD1 as a possible D gene (6 bases). The length of the CDR3 is 18 residues. V gave up 6 bases and J gave up 3 bases, with 27 bases separating them. CDR1 is MNHEY and CDR2 is SVGEGT in the germline V gene. For the CDR3, the DNA is TGTGCCAGCAGCCACGGGTTGACAGGCCAAGCGCAGGTCTACGAGCAGTACTTC. This codes for CASSHGLTGQAQVYEQYF.

The rearrangement joins TRBV29-1 to TRBJ2-3, with D hard to call. The length of the CDR3 is 13 residues. Germline V lookup: CDR1 SQVTM, CDR2 ANQGSEA. Trimming took 0 bases from V and 2 from J, leaving 6 bases between them. CDR3: CSVEDQYTDTQYF. The CDR3 nucleotides read TGCAGCGTTGAAGATCAGTACACAGATACGCAGTATTTT.

This clonotype was seen a few times. This chain joins TRBV21-1 and TRBJ2-7. TRBV21-1 is assigned pseudogene status. This CDR3 contains 18 residues. Here the CDR3 DNA reads TGTGCCAGCAGCAAAGAAAGAGTCGAGCGGGAGCTCCCCTACGAGCAGTACTTC. Protein product: CASSKERVERELPYEQYF.

The J gene is TRBJ2-7, the V gene TRBV29-1; a possible D gene is TRBD1 (6 bases). The CDR3 extends over 13 amino acids. CDR1 SQVTM and CDR2 ANQGSEA come from the germline V gene. V was shortened by 7 bases and J by 6 bases, with 19 bases between the two germline ends. The CDR3 is CSALTGPSGEQYF. The CDR3 nucleotides read TGCAGCGCATTAACAGGGCCCTCCGGCGAGCAGTACTTC.

This clonotype was picked up a small number of times. The V call is TRBV4-2, the J call TRBJ2-1; 13 positions match TRBD2. Losses at the gene ends were 4 bases for V and 0 bases for J; bases not matched to a gene: 6. Germline CDR1 and CDR2: LGHNA and YNFKEQ. This CDR3 is 18 amino acids long. The CDR3 DNA sequence: TGTGCCAGCAGCCCACGGACTAGCGGGAGCGGCTCCTACAATGAGCAGTTCTTC. Protein product: CASSPRTSGSGSYNEQFF.

This clonotype was seen many times. This chain joins TRBV11-1 and TRBJ2-3, with unresolved D. The CDR3 is made up of 16 amino acids. Germline CDR1 and CDR2: SGHAT and FQDESV (reference sequence). Deletions cut 1 base from V and 2 bases from J, with 13 bases between. CDR3 DNA: TGTGCCAGCAGCTTAGTTGCTCGGAGACCCACAGATACGCAGTATTTT. Translated: CASSLVARRPTDTQYF.

Only a few counts were recorded for this clonotype. This sequence joins TRBV7-6 and TRBJ2-4, with TRBD2 matching over 9 bases. The V segment lost 0 bases and the J segment 4 bases; nucleotides outside the gene matches: 10. The CDR3 consists of 18 residues. From germline, CDR1 is SGHVS and CDR2 FNYEAQ. CDR3 coding DNA: TGTGCCAGCAGCTTAGCGTTCGGAATTAGCGGGGGTAAAAACATTCAGTACTTC. It is translated as CASSLAFGISGGKNIQYF.

At least ten counts were recorded for this clonotype. CDR3 DNA: TGTGCCAGCTCCCGTCCCGAAGCGGGGTCACTTAAAAGGCAGTACTTC. Residues: CASSRPEAGSLKRQYF. The chain combines TRBV28 with TRBJ2-7, with 7 bases lining up with TRBD2. Per germline, CDR1 MDHEN and CDR2 SYDVKM. The V segment lost 8 bases and the J segment 9 bases; nucleotides outside the gene matches: 22. The CDR3 has 16 residues.

This clonotype was counted a few times. The rearrangement uses TRBV5-1 and TRBJ2-3; D not certain. Germline V CDR1 and CDR2: SGHRS, YFSETQ. CDR3 length: 16 residues. Between the trimmed V and J ends, which lost 2 bases and 1 base, there was a span of 14 bases. For the CDR3, the DNA is TGCGCCAGCAGCTTCGTCTCCTCCCCAGGCACAGATACGCAGTATTTT. It codes for CASSFVSSPGTDTQYF.

This clonotype was seen only a few times. The J gene is TRBJ2-2, the V gene TRBV27; D call uncertain. CDR1 is MNHEY and CDR2 is SMNVEV in the germline V gene (reference sequence). The V end lost 6 bases, the J end lost 6 bases, and 17 bases lay between the germline ends. There are 15 residues in the CDR3. CDR3 DNA: TGTGCCAGCAGCCGCTCAAGAGGATGGCCCGGGGAGCTGTTTTTT. Protein: CASSRSRGWPGELFF.

The chain is built from TRBV11-3 and TRBJ2-1; no clear D. This CDR3 comprises 13 residues. Trimming stripped 1 base from V and 9 bases from J, with 10 bases between. Germline CDR1 SGHNT, CDR2 YENEEA. The CDR3 is CASSLVMGTEQFF. CDR3 sequence (DNA): TGTGCCAGCAGCTTAGTCATGGGTACTGAGCAGTTCTTC.

This clonotype was counted ten times or more. This chain connects TRBV5-6 to TRBJ2-1, with 11 positions matching TRBD2. This CDR3 is built from 15 residues. Germline V gene data show CDR1 as SGHDT and CDR2 as YYEEEE. V lost 5 bases to trimming and J lost 7 bases; unmatched junction nucleotides: 8. DNA for the CDR3: TGTGCCAGCAGTCTACTAGCGGGAGTTCTAAATGAGCAGTTCTTC. Protein sequence: CASSLLAGVLNEQFF. Supplemented by reference TRBV5-6 and TRBJ2-1, the full variable domain reads DAGVTQSPTHLIKTRGQQVTLRCSPKSGHDTVSWYQQALGQGPQFIFQYYEEEERQRGNFPDRFSGHQFPNYSSELNVNALLLGDSALYLCASSLLAGVLNEQFFGPGTRLTVL.

This clonotype has just a few counts. The V gene is TRBV29-1, the J gene TRBJ2-3; 7 bases match TRBD2. Losses at the gene ends were 4 bases for V and 6 bases for J; bases not matched to a gene: 7. Per the germline V gene, CDR1 is SQVTM and CDR2 is ANQGSEA. CDR3 length: 13 residues. The CDR3 sequence: CSVGPGGLDTQYF. The CDR3 DNA sequence: TGCAGCGTTGGTCCGGGAGGCCTCGATACGCAGTATTTT.

The chain uses TRBV5-6 and TRBJ2-5; possible D gene TRBD1, 6 bases. V was cut by 2 bases and J by 3 bases, with 14 bases left in between. The V gene's germline CDR1 is SGHDT and CDR2 YYEEEE. There are 15 residues in the CDR3. In DNA, the CDR3 is TGTGCCAGCAGCTTAGCAGGGGTGGGGAAAGAGACCCAGTACTTC. As protein: CASSLAGVGKETQYF.

This clonotype has a handful of counts. The CDR3 protein is CASSAPGLAGRPKEHEQFF. CDR3 nucleotides: TGTGCCAGTAGCGCCCCGGGACTAGCGGGTCGGCCGAAAGAGCATGAGCAGTTCTTC. The chain combines TRBV19 with TRBJ2-1; TRBD2 matches at 12 bases. This CDR3 is built from 19 residues. The germline V gene encodes CDR1 LNHDA and CDR2 SQIVND (reference sequence). V shed 6 bases and J 8 bases; nucleotides not matched to a gene: 20.

The CDR3, as DNA: TGTGCCAGTACTATGAGGGCCGGCGGGGAGACCCAGTACTTC. This sequence encodes CASTMRAGGETQYF. The chain combines TRBV12-3 or TRBV12-4 with TRBJ2-5; possibly TRBD2 for D (5 bases). V was clipped by 9 bases and J by 5 bases, with 19 bases between them. This CDR3 has 14 amino acids.